These T cell receptor beta chains were read from a single sample in a study of tumor-infiltrating lymphocytes in primary liver carcinoma. Via MiXCR, TCRdb re-called the multiplex PCR reads, giving one row per CDR3 protein. This sample has about 120,000 distinct CDR3 sequences; roughly 70% occur once, and the top ten carry over 8%. Source material: tumor-adjacent normal liver tissue. The receptors originated from a woman in her sixties or seventies with primary liver carcinoma and hepatitis B virus infection. Each CDR3 is given with its conserved first and last residue. Each record gives: V gene, J gene, clone size, D gene, CDR3 DNA, CDR3 protein. D genes are given only for firm matches. Size values are once, few and many counts, or a class for expanded clones, and some rows have none.

TRBV10-3	TRBJ1-2	.	.	TGTGCCATCGGATCGGACAGTGTGGATGGCTACACCTTC	CAIGSDSVDGYTF
TRBV4-2	TRBJ2-7	.	TRBD2	TGTGCCGGCAACCAAGGGGGACTAGCGGGATCCTACGAGCAGTACTTC	CAGNQGGLAGSYEQYF
TRBV5-6	TRBJ2-7	.	TRBD1	TGTGACAGCAGCTTCGACAGGGGAAGCTACGAGCAGTACTTC	CDSSFDRGSYEQYF
TRBV7-8	TRBJ2-1	few	.	TGTGCCAGCATCCTAACCTACCCTATCGGGAGCGATGAGCAGTTCTTC	CASILTYPIGSDEQFF
TRBV7-9	TRBJ2-3	.	.	TGTACCAGCAGCTTAAGCTCGCAGGGTAGCACAGGTACGCAGTATTTT	CTSSLSSQGSTGTQYF
TRBV11-3	TRBJ2-1	medium-sized	TRBD2	TGTGCCAGCAGCTTAGGCCTAGCGGGAGATAAGGAGCAGTTCTTC	CASSLGLAGDKEQFF
TRBV5-1	TRBJ2-3	.	TRBD2	TGCACCAGCAACTTCAGCGGGAAAAGCGCAGATACGCAGTATTTT	CTSNFSGKSADTQYF
TRBV13	TRBJ2-1	.	TRBD2	TGTGCCAGCAGCTTGGGTACTAGCGGAAACATTGAGCAGTTCTTC	CASSLGTSGNIEQFF
TRBV12-3/TRBV12-4	TRBJ2-1	many	.	TGTGCCAGCAGTCCTCGACTTAACAATGAGCAGTTCTTC	CASSPRLNNEQFF
TRBV6-5	TRBJ2-1	.	.	TGTGCCATCACCCCCACCGGACATGCATACAATGAGCAGTTCTTC	CAITPTGHAYNEQFF
TRBV19	TRBJ2-1	.	TRBD2	TGTGCCAGTAGTAAGCCGGGACTAGGGCTCAGGGATGAGCAGTTCTTC	CASSKPGLGLRDEQFF
TRBV12-3/TRBV12-4	TRBJ1-2	once	TRBD1	TGTGCCAGCAGCCCTAGAGGGGGCAGCTATGGCTACGCCTTC	CASSPRGGSYGYAF
TRBV29-1	TRBJ2-3	.	.	TGCAGCGTTGAAGGTGGCATGGGAGCAGATACACAGTATTTT	CSVEGGMGADTQYF
TRBV6-5	TRBJ2-5	.	TRBD2	TGTGCTAGCAGGCGAGCGGGAGGGGACTACTTC	CASRRAGGDYF
TRBV12-3/TRBV12-4	TRBJ2-7	.	TRBD2	TGTGCCAGCAGTTTTGGAAGGACTAGCGGGAGGATTTCATACGAGCAGTACTTC	CASSFGRTSGRISYEQYF
TRBV11-2	TRBJ2-7	.	TRBD2	TGTGCCAGTAGCTTTCAGCCCGCGGGGGAGCAGTATTTC	CASSFQPAGEQYF
TRBV5-5	TRBJ1-5	.	.	TGTGCCAGCAGAGTCGGGCTCGTACAGTCCCATCAGCCCCAGCATTTT	CASRVGLVQSHQPQHF
TRBV11-2	TRBJ2-2	.	.	TGTGCCAGCAGCTTAAAGTTAGGGTTCACCGGGGAGCTGTTCTTT	CASSLKLGFTGELFF
TRBV7-9	TRBJ1-2	few	.	TGTGCCAGCAGCTTAAGGGACACAAAGGGCTACACCTTC	CASSLRDTKGYTF
TRBV10-1	TRBJ2-1	many	.	TGCGCCAGCAGTGAGGGGGTCTCCTACAATGAGCAGTTCTTC	CASSEGVSYNEQFF
TRBV5-4	TRBJ2-5	.	.	TGTGCTAACAACTATGAAATCGGCCGGGGAGAGACCCAGTACTTC	CANNYEIGRGETQYF
TRBV7-9	TRBJ2-4	many	.	TGTGCCAGCAGCTTAGGATTTCTAGCCAAAAACATTCAGTACTTC	CASSLGFLAKNIQYF
TRBV11-2	TRBJ2-7	.	TRBD2	TGTGCCATCAGCTCGATTAGCGGGAGTGGATCCTACAAGCAGTACTTC	CAISSISGSGSYKQYF
TRBV6-1	TRBJ1-6	.	.	TGTGCCAGCACTGGCCGGAGCTCCTATAATTCACCCCTCCACTTT	CASTGRSSYNSPLHF
TRBV2	TRBJ2-5	.	.	TGTGCCAGCGTGGCGGTAACCAAGACCCCGTACTTC	CASVAVTKTPYF
TRBV29-1	TRBJ2-7	.	.	TGCAGCGTTCGGAAAGGATACGTGCCGTACTTC	CSVRKGYVPYF
TRBV6-1	TRBJ1-3	.	.	TGTGCCAGCAGGGTCGGTAGGATCTCCGGAAACACCATATATTTT	CASRVGRISGNTIYF
TRBV5-1	TRBJ2-2	many	TRBD2	TGCGCCAGCAGGGATAGCGGGGGATGGAACACCGGGGAGCTGTTTTTT	CASRDSGGWNTGELFF
TRBV18	TRBJ2-2	once	.	TGTGCCAGCTCACCGCAAACACAGGGACCCGGGGAGCTGTTTTTT	CASSPQTQGPGELFF
TRBV6-4	TRBJ2-2	.	.	TGTACCAGCAGTGACTCTTCTAGCGAGAAGGAGACCGGGGAGCTGTTTTTT	CTSSDSSSEKETGELFF
TRBV19	TRBJ2-7	.	.	TGTGCCAGTAGTATAAAGAGGGTGAATACCTACGAGCAGTACTTC	CASSIKRVNTYEQYF
TRBV6-5	TRBJ2-3	.	.	TGTGCCAGTAGTTACAGGGCAACTAGCACAGATACGAAGTATTTT	CASSYRATSTDTKYF
TRBV11-1	TRBJ2-2	.	.	TGTGCCAGCAGCTTAAACATAACCGGGGAGTTGTTTTTT	CASSLNITGELFF
TRBV4-2	TRBJ1-2	.	.	TGTGCAAGCAGCCAAGATGGGGCAGGGAGCAACTATGGCTACATCTTC	CASSQDGAGSNYGYIF
TRBV4-1	TRBJ2-5	many	.	TGCGCCAGCAGCCCGGAGATCCAAGAGACCCAGTACTTC	CASSPEIQETQYF
TRBV7-9	TRBJ2-1	many	TRBD2	TGTGCCAGCAGTTTAAACCCTCCCGGGACTAGCGGGTACAATGAGCAGTTCTTC	CASSLNPPGTSGYNEQFF
TRBV6-1	TRBJ1-1	.	.	TGTGCCAACAGTGAAGTCTACATGAACACTGAAGCTTTCTTT	CANSEVYMNTEAFF
TRBV7-9	TRBJ1-1	.	.	TGTGCCAGCAGCTTATGGTGTAGCACTGAAGTTTTCTTT	CASSLWCSTEVFF
TRBV6-1	TRBJ1-5	.	.	TGTACCAGCAGGGATAGGGGAAGACAGCCCCAGCATTTT	CTSRDRGRQPQHF
TRBV11-2	TRBJ2-1	.	TRBD2	TGTGCCAGCAGCTTAGAGAGCGGGGGTGCGAGTGAGCTGTTCTTC	CASSLESGGASELFF
TRBV5-5	TRBJ2-1	.	.	TGTGCCAGCAACTTGGTCCCCGGACGGTACAATGAGCAGTTCTTC	CASNLVPGRYNEQFF
TRBV12-3/TRBV12-4	TRBJ2-2	.	.	TGTGACAGCATAGCTTGCGTGGGGGCCGGGGAGCTGTTTTTT	CDSIACVGAGELFF
TRBV29-1	TRBJ2-6	.	TRBD1	TGCAGTGTGAACACAGGGACAGTAGCCTCTGGGGCCAACGTCCTGACTTTC	CSVNTGTVASGANVLTF
TRBV6-5	TRBJ1-5	.	TRBD1	TGTGCCAGCAATCCCAGACCCGTAAGACAGGGGGCTGGGCAGACCCAGCATTTT	CASNPRPVRQGAGQTQHF
TRBV14	TRBJ2-4	many	TRBD2	TGTGCCAGCAGCCCCGGCGTCTCCGAGCGGGGGGCCAAAAACATTCAGTACTTC	CASSPGVSERGAKNIQYF
TRBV29-1	TRBJ2-7	.	.	TGCAGCGTTGAAGACTCCGGGACTCCTCCGTACGAGCATTACTTC	CSVEDSGTPPYEHYF
TRBV4-2	TRBJ2-2	.	TRBD2	TGTGCCAGCAGCCCAGGACTAGCGGGAGGGCCAGGGATCGGGGACCTGTTTTTT	CASSPGLAGGPGIGDLFF
TRBV4-2	TRBJ2-3	few	.	TGTGCCAGCGCATCGGGAGACACAGATACGCGGTATTTT	CASASGDTDTRYF
TRBV5-1	TRBJ1-1	.	.	TGTGCCAGCAGCCTGGAGAGGGGGACTGAAGCTTTCTTT	CASSLERGTEAFF
TRBV28	TRBJ2-1	many	.	TGTGCCAGCAGTTTACTGGGTACCTACAATGAGCAGTTCTTC	CASSLLGTYNEQFF
TRBV29-1	TRBJ2-5	.	.	TGCAGCGTTGGGTCAAGGACCAGACCGCGGTACTTC	CSVGSRTRPRYF
TRBV28	TRBJ2-7	.	TRBD1	TGTGCCAGCAGTTCTTGGACAGGGACACACAAGCAGTACTTC	CASSSWTGTHKQYF
TRBV11-2	TRBJ2-2	.	TRBD2	TGTGCCAGCAGCCAGGTGGGCGGGAGAGACACGGGGGAGCTGTTTTTT	CASSQVGGRDTGELFF
TRBV28	TRBJ2-1	.	.	TGTACCAGCAGTCCATCGGTGCGGACAAGCTCCTACAATGAGCAGTTCTTC	CTSSPSVRTSSYNEQFF